This T cell receptor (beta chain) was observed in a study of CD8 T cells in ankylosing spondylitis. V shed 5 bases, J shed 7 bases, and the junction held 5 bases outside the gene matches. The length of the CDR3 is 13 residues. With molecular barcodes, quantitative 5'-RACE was used to make the TCR beta libraries. Each CDR3 protein gets one entry after TCRdb re-called the 5' RACE reads with MiXCR. The sample consists of approximately 290,000 distinct CDR3 sequences, around 20% of them appearing once. This clonotype was counted at least ten times. Antigen specificity is unknown. Notes on the study in general: Researchers reportedly found disease-linked clones significantly enriched in matched ankylosing spondylitis synovial fluid.

This rearrangement joins TRBV12-3 or TRBV12-4 to TRBJ1-5, with 7 bases identical to TRBD1. Sample: blood, either unsorted or a sorted T cell fraction (not recorded which). This clonotype originated in a female donor with ankylosing spondylitis or in good health (not recorded which). The CDR3 here is CASSLTGDQPQHF. The CDR3 DNA is TGTGCCAGCAGTCTTACAGGGGACCAGCCCCAGCATTTT.